This TCR beta chain was recorded in a study of cytomegalovirus exposure and HLA in healthy donors. Whole-study findings and limits: Analyses of presence and absence presupposed an approximately uniform sequencing depth across donors.

Notes on this clone: As yet, its antigen is unknown.

A multiplex PCR was run with 60 Vbeta primers and 13 Jbeta primers. Assay used: immunoSEQ multiplex PCR; TCRdb lists only in-frame clones, some missing. This table holds tens of thousands of clones, 74% found once. V dropped 2 bases and J dropped 3 bases, with 12 bases sitting between them. The germline V gene encodes CDR1 GTSNPN and CDR2 SVGIG (reference sequence). This CDR3 spans 14 amino acids. The sample comprised PBMCs. This rearrangement joins TRBV30 to TRBJ2-3, with D maybe TRBD2 (5 bases). This sequence was found in a young man in good health and CMV-seronegative. CDR3 coding DNA: TGTGCCTGGAGTAATTTCGGGATGACAGATACGCAGTATTTT. Amino acid sequence: CAWSNFGMTDTQYF.